The clone carrying this TCR beta chain was counted many times. The antigen is unknown. This entry is derived from a study of T-cell reconstitution after alpha-beta-depleted transplantation in children. The study, taken as a whole, reports: Most T-cell counts and diversity one year after the transplant came from T cells that were newly produced. Diversity of TCRbeta at day 60 was high in some patients, arising from surviving recipient T cells and thymic progenitors. It was reported that alpha-beta T cells came from several hundred expanded graft clones (about two months after transplant).

Preparation of the TCRbeta library used unique molecular identifiers. In TCRdb, the PCR reads were re-called with MiXCR into one record per CDR3 protein. The repertoire holds 400,000 to 550,000 distinct CDR3 sequences, with 10% to 13% as singletons. CDR1 MNHEY and CDR2 SMNVEV come from the germline V gene (reference sequence). Deletions cut 5 bases from V and 4 bases from J, with 9 bases between. CDR3 size: 12 residues. This chain joins TRBV27 and TRBJ2-7; weak D call: TRBD2 (6 bases). Sequenced here: PBMCs, sampled before TCRalphabeta/CD19-depleted stem cell transplant. The sequence derives from a child aged 2 to 10 with inherited bone marrow failure, due to receive a stem cell transplant. CDR3 residues: CASSGGEYEQYF. DNA for the CDR3: TGTGCCAGCAGTGGAGGGGAATACGAGCAGTACTTC.